This T cell receptor (beta chain) was observed in a study of early T cells in non-severe SARS-CoV-2 infection. About the research overall: From unsorted whole blood, bulk RNA was sequenced, and the chains remained unpaired.

Attachment of unique molecular identifiers was made to individual cDNA molecules. TCRdb redid the calling of the 5' RACE reads with MiXCR, one entry per CDR3 protein. The sample carries 81,000 or so distinct CDR3 sequences, roughly 12% recorded once. Germline lookup yields CDR1 SEHNR and CDR2 FQNEAQ (reference sequence). The V segment lost 4 bases and the J segment 4 bases; nucleotides outside the gene matches: 1. The CDR3 loop spans 13 amino acids. This clonotype occurred many times. The antigen remains unidentified. Whole-study findings and limits: Private and CD4 specificities were missed by VDJdb matching, which favored anti-spike CD8 responses.

Source material: whole blood. The TCR comes from an adult who was a healthcare worker with PCR-confirmed SARS-CoV-2 infection or an uninfected control (not recorded which). V and J are TRBV7-9 and TRBJ1-1; 9 nucleotides agree with TRBD1. As DNA, the CDR3 is TGTGCCAGCAGCTCACAGGGGGCCACTGAAGCTTTCTTT. Protein: CASSSQGATEAFF.